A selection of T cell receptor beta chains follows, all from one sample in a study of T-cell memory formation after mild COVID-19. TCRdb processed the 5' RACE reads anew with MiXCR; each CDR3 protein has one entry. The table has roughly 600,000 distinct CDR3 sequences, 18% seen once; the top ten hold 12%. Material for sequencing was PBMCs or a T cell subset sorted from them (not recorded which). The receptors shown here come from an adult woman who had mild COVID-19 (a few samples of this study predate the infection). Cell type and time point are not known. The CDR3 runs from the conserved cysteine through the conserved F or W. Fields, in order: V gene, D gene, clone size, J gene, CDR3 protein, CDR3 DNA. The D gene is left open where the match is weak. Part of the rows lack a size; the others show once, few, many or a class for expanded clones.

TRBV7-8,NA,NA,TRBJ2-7,CASSLESFGAALHSYEQYF,TGTGCCAGCAGCTTAGAGTCATTTGGTGCGGCCCTACACTCCTACGAGCAGTACTTC
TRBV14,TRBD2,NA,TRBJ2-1,CASSPLVAGGRGEQFF,TGTGCCAGCAGCCCCCTCGTCGCGGGGGGGCGGGGTGAGCAGTTCTTC
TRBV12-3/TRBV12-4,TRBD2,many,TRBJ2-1,CASSLTSGMRNEQFF,TGTGCCAGCAGTTTAACGAGCGGGATGAGAAATGAGCAGTTCTTC
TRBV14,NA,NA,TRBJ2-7,CASSQDQGQSYEQYF,TGTGCCAGCAGCCAAGATCAGGGGCAAAGCTACGAGCAGTACTTC
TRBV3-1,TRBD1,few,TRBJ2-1,CASSTGTEGFDEQFF,TGTGCCAGCAGTACCGGGACAGAGGGCTTCGATGAGCAGTTCTTC
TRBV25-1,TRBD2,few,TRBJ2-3,CASSTYSGGRPTDTQYF,TGTGCCAGCAGTACGTACAGCGGGGGGAGACCCACAGATACGCAGTATTTT
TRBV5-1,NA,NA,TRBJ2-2,CASSSGELTGELFF,TGCGCCAGCAGCTCCGGGGAACTCACCGGGGAGCTGTTTTTT
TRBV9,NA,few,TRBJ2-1,CASSARTYEQFF,TGTGCCAGCAGCGCCCGGACCTATGAGCAGTTCTTC
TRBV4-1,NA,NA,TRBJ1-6,CASSQAGGPSPLHF,TGCGCCAGCAGCCAAGCGGGGGGTCCGTCACCCCTCCACTTT
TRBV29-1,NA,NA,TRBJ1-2,CSVETRGTANYGYTF,TGCAGCGTTGAAACCCGGGGGACTGCTAACTATGGCTACACCTTC
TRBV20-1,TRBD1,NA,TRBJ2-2,CSAPDRGSTGELFF,TGCAGTGCCCCGGACAGGGGCTCCACCGGGGAGCTGTTTTTT
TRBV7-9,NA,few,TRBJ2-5,CASSAARVALETQYF,TGTGCCAGCAGCGCGGCGAGGGTTGCCCTAGAGACCCAGTACTTC
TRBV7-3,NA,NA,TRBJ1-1,CASSLGAGSTEAFF,TGTGCCAGCAGCTTAGGGGCAGGGAGCACTGAAGCTTTCTTT
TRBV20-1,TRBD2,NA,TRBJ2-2,CSARDWGRGYTGELFF,TGCAGTGCTAGAGATTGGGGGAGGGGTTACACCGGGGAGCTGTTTTTT
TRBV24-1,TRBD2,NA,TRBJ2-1,CATSAWASGGYNEQFF,TGTGCCACCAGTGCCTGGGCTAGCGGGGGCTACAATGAGCAGTTCTTC
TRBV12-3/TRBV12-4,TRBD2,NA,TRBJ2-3,CASSFDGGGLAGTQYF,TGTGCCAGCAGTTTTGACGGGGGGGGACTAGCGGGAACGCAGTATTTT
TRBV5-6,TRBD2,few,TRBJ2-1,CASSPLAVNYNEQFF,TGTGCCAGCAGCCCCCTAGCGGTAAACTACAATGAGCAGTTCTTC
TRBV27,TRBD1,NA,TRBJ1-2,CASSSRGDGYTF,TGTGCCAGCAGTTCCAGGGGGGATGGCTACACCTTC
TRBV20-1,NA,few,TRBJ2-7,CSARVFVGGSPSYEQYF,TGCAGTGCTAGAGTTTTCGTCGGGGGCTCCCCCTCCTACGAGCAGTACTTC
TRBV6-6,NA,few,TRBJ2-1,CASSYPGRLNEQFF,TGTGCCAGCAGTTACCCGGGAAGACTTAATGAGCAGTTCTTC
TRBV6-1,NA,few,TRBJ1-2,CASSESGTFGYTF,TGTGCCAGCAGTGAAAGCGGGACATTTGGCTACACCTTC
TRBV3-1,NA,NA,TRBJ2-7,CASSQVYSSYEQYF,TGTGCCAGCAGCCAAGTCTATAGTTCCTACGAGCAGTACTTC
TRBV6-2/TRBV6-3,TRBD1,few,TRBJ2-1,CASSFHPGQDPNNEQFF,TGTGCCAGCAGTTTTCATCCGGGACAGGACCCCAACAATGAGCAGTTCTTC
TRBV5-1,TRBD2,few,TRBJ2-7,CASAGGGLNYEQYF,TGCGCCAGCGCGGGGGGAGGCCTCAACTACGAGCAGTACTTC
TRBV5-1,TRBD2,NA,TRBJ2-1,CASSLSGTSIPYNEQFF,TGCGCCAGCAGCTTATCCGGGACTAGCATCCCCTACAATGAGCAGTTCTTC